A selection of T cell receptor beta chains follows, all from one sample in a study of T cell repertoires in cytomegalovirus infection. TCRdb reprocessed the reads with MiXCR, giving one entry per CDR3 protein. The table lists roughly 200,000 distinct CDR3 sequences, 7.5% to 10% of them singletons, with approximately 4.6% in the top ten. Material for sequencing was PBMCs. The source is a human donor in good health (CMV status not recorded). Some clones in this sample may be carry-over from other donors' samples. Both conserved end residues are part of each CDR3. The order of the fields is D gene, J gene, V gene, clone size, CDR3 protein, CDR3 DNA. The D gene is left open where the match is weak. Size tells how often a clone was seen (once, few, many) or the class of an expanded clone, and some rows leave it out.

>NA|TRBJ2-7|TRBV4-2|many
CASSLQFDAPYEQYF
TGTGCCAGCAGCCTGCAATTTGACGCCCCCTACGAGCAGTACTTC
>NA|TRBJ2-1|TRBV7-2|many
CASSWYQNNEQFF
TGTGCCAGCAGCTGGTACCAGAACAATGAGCAGTTCTTC
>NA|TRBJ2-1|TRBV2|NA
CASSEERAGANEQFF
TGTGCCAGCAGTGAAGAGAGAGCGGGCGCCAATGAGCAGTTCTTC
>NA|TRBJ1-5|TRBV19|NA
CASTAGAQPQHF
TGTGCCAGTACCGCAGGGGCTCAGCCCCAGCATTTT
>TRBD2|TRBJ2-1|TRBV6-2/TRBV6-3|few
CASSYGLAGRNEQFF
TGTGCCAGCAGTTACGGGTTAGCGGGAAGGAATGAGCAGTTCTTC
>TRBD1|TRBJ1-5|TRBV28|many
CASRGQGASNQPQHF
TGTGCCAGCAGGGGACAGGGGGCGAGCAATCAGCCCCAGCATTTT
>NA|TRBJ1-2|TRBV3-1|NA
CASSQQSNYGYTF
TGTGCCAGCAGCCAGCAGTCGAACTATGGCTACACCTTC
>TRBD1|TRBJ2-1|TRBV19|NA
CASSQVGTGQGDEQFF
TGTGCCAGTAGCCAAGTTGGGACAGGCCAGGGGGATGAGCAGTTCTTC
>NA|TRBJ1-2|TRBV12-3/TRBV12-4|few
CASSFQYGYTF
TGTGCCAGCAGTTTTCAATATGGCTACACCTTC
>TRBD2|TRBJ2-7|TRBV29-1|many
CSAIAGFREQYF
TGCAGCGCCATAGCGGGATTCAGGGAGCAGTACTTC
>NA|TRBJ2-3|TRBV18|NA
CASSPDRQTDTQYF
TGTGCCAGCTCACCCGATAGACAGACAGATACGCAGTATTTT
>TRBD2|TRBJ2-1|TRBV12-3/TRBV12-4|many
CASSVGATSALNEQFF
TGTGCCAGCAGTGTGGGGGCGACTAGCGCTCTTAATGAGCAGTTCTTC
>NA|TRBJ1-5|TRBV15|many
CATSRDQGPYGNQPQHF
TGTGCCACCAGCAGAGATCAGGGGCCCTATGGCAATCAGCCCCAGCATTTT
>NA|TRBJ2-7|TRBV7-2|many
CASSSAGAPYEQYF
TGTGCCAGCAGCTCCGCAGGTGCCCCCTACGAGCAGTACTTC
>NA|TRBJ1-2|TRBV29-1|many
CSVSAPITGYTF
TGCAGCGTTTCTGCGCCGATAACTGGCTACACCTTC
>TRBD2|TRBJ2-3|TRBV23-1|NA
CASSQLLAGGRTDTQYF
TGCGCCAGCAGTCAACTACTAGCGGGGGGGCGTACAGATACGCAGTATTTT
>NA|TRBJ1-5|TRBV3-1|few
CASSQGRGNNQPQHF
TGTGCCAGCAGCCAAGGACGAGGGAACAATCAGCCCCAGCATTTT
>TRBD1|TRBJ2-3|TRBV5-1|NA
CARNTGTGGADTQYF
TGCGCCAGGAATACCGGGACAGGGGGGGCAGATACGCAGTATTTT
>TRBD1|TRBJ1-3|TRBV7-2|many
CASIEQGSGNTIYF
TGTGCCAGCATCGAACAGGGGTCTGGAAACACCATATATTTT
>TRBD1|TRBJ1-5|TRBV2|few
CASSPDRGRGQPQHF
TGTGCCAGCAGCCCCGACAGGGGGCGAGGTCAGCCCCAGCATTTT
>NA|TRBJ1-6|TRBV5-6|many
CASSLNGGSRSPLHF
TGTGCCAGCAGCTTGAATGGGGGAAGCAGATCACCCCTCCACTTT
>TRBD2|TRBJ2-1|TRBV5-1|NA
CASSTGTSGAHNEQFF
TGCGCCAGCAGCACCGGGACTAGCGGGGCCCACAATGAGCAGTTCTTC
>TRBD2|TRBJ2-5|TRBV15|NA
CATSRARSGTSGGPQETQYF
TGTGCCACCAGCAGAGCACGAAGTGGGACTAGCGGGGGACCCCAAGAGACCCAGTACTTC
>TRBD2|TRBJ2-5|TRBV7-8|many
CASSLAGGGGVTQYF
TGTGCCAGCAGCTTAGCTGGGGGCGGGGGGGTGACCCAGTACTTC
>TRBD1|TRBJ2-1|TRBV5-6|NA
CASSSPGQGNEQFF
TGTGCCAGCAGCTCCCCGGGACAGGGCAATGAGCAGTTCTTC
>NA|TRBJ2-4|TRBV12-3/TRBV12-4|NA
CASSPGPAGIQYF
TGTGCCAGCAGTCCCGGCCCCGCAGGCATTCAGTACTTC
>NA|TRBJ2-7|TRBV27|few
CASSLKPVREQYF
TGTGCCAGCAGTTTAAAACCCGTACGCGAGCAGTACTTC
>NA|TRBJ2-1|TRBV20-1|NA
CSARPWADEQFF
TGCAGTGCTAGGCCTTGGGCCGATGAGCAGTTCTTC
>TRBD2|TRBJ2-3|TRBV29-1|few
CSVVGTSSSTDTQYF
TGCAGCGTGGTCGGGACTAGCTCTAGCACAGATACGCAGTATTTT
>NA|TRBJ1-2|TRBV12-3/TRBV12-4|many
CASSRQLYGYTF
TGTGCCAGCAGTCGACAGCTATATGGCTACACCTTC
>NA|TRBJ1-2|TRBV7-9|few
CASSLIKTNYGYTF
TGTGCCAGCAGCTTAATAAAGACTAACTATGGCTACACCTTC
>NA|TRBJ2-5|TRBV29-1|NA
CSVTRIDGPGTQYF
TGCAGCGTGACACGTATCGACGGCCCAGGGACCCAGTACTTC
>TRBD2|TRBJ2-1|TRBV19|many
CASSSPSGLAANEQFF
TGTGCCAGTAGTTCCCCCTCGGGACTAGCTGCCAATGAGCAGTTCTTC
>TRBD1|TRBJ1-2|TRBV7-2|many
CASRDRGNGYTF
TGTGCCAGCAGGGACAGGGGCAATGGCTACACCTTC
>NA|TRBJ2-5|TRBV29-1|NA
CSVVGGSGVAETQYF
TGCAGCGTTGTAGGGGGGTCGGGGGTTGCCGAGACCCAGTACTTC
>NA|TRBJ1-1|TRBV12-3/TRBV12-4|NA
CASSLKGQSEAFF
TGTGCCAGCAGTTTAAAAGGACAGTCTGAAGCTTTCTTT
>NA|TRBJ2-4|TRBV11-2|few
CASSQDSKNIQYF
TGTGCCAGCAGTCAAGACAGCAAAAACATTCAGTACTTC
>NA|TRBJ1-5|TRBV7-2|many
CASSLASSSNQPQHF
TGTGCCAGCAGCTTAGCGTCTTCCAGCAATCAGCCCCAGCATTTT
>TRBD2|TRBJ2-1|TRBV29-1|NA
CSVASGTSSYNEQFF
TGCAGCGTTGCAAGCGGGACCAGCTCCTACAATGAGCAGTTCTTC
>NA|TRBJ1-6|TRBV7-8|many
CASSLVQNSPLHF
TGTGCCAGCAGCTTAGTACAGAATTCACCCCTCCACTTT
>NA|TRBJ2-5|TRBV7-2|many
CASTSSEETQYF
TGTGCCAGCACCTCCTCAGAAGAGACCCAGTACTTC
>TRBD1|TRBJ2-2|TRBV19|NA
CASTTGGSGELFF
TGTGCCAGTACTACAGGGGGCTCCGGGGAGCTGTTTTTT
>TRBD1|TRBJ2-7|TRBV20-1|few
CSARPTGSSYEQYF
TGCAGTGCTAGGCCGACAGGGAGCTCCTACGAGCAGTACTTC
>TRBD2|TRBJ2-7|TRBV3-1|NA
CASSPPTSFYEQYF
TGTGCCAGCAGCCCTCCGACTAGCTTCTACGAGCAGTACTTC
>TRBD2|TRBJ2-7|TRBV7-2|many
CASSSNSGLSYEQYF
TGTGCCAGCAGCTCTAATAGCGGGCTCTCCTACGAGCAGTACTTC
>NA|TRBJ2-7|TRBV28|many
CASRRGQNYEQYF
TGTGCCAGCAGGAGAGGACAAAACTACGAGCAGTACTTC
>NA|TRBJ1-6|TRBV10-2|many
CASSQGSGSPLHF
TGCGCCAGCAGTCAAGGATCAGGTTCACCCCTCCACTTT
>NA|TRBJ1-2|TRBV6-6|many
CASSPLTRSVYGYTF
TGTGCCAGCAGTCCACTTACTCGGTCAGTCTATGGCTACACCTTC
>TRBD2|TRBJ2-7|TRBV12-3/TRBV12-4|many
CASSFLLAGEQYF
TGTGCCAGCAGTTTTCTACTAGCGGGCGAGCAGTACTTC
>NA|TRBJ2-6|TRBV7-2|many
CASSLGPSGANVLTF
TGTGCCAGCAGCTTAGGCCCCTCTGGGGCCAACGTCCTGACTTTC
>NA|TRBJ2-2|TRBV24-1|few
CATSDLLGPTGELFF
TGTGCCACCAGTGATTTGTTGGGGCCCACCGGGGAGCTGTTTTTT
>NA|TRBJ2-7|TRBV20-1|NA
CSASTGAREQYF
TGCAGTGCTAGTACCGGAGCCCGGGAGCAGTACTTC
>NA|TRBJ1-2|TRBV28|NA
CASSLSPYNYGYTF
TGTGCCAGCAGTTTGTCCCCTTATAACTATGGCTACACCTTC